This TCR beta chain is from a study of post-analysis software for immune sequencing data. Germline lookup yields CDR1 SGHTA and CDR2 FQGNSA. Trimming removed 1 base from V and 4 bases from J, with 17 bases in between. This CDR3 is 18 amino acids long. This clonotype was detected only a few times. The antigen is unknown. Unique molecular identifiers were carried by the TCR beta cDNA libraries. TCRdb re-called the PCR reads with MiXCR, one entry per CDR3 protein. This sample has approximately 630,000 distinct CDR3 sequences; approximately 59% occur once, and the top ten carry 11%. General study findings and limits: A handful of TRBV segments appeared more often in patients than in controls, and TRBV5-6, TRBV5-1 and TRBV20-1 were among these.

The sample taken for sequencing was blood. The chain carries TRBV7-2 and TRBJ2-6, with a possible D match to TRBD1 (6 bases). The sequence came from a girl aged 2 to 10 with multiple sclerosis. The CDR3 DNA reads TGTGCCAGCAGCTTAGTTGGGACAAAGAACTCCGGGGCCAACGTCCTGACTTTC. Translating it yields CASSLVGTKNSGANVLTF. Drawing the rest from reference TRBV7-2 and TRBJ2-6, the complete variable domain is GAGVSQSPSNKVTEKGKDVELRCDPISGHTALYWYRQSLGQGLEFLIYFQGNSAPDKSGLPSDRFSAERTGGSVSTLTIQRTQQEDSAVYLCASSLVGTKNSGANVLTFGAGSRLTVL.